These 24 T cell receptor beta chains were all obtained from the same sample, sequenced in a study of T cell responses to AZD1222 COVID-19 vaccine. Method: immunoSEQ multiplex PCR; TCRdb's copy keeps in-frame clones and lacks some. The data hold about 130,000 clones, with over 85% observed a single time. Specimen: peripheral blood, collected on day 0 of AZD1222 vaccination. These receptor sequences come from an adult in good health.

This rearrangement joins TRBV5-1 to TRBJ2-1; D is unclear. Trimming took 1 base from V and 1 from J, leaving 9 bases between them. CDR1 is SGHRS and CDR2 is YFSETQ in the germline V gene. This CDR3 spans 15 amino acids. CDR3 residues: CASSLSRGSYNEQFF. The DNA for the CDR3 is TGCGCCAGCAGCTTGTCGCGTGGATCCTACAATGAGCAGTTCTTC.

This chain links TRBV5-3 with TRBJ2-2; either TRBD1 or TRBD2 may supply D (5 bases each). TRBV5-3 counts as an open reading frame of uncertain function. With 3 bases removed from V and 0 bases from J, the gap between germline ends came to 9 bases. The CDR3 contains 15 residues. In DNA form, the CDR3 reads TGTGCCAGAAGCTCCGGGACGGCGAACACCGGGGAGCTGTTTTTT. Protein: CARSSGTANTGELFF.

The chain links TRBV10-1 to TRBJ1-1; D not resolved. Germline CDR1 and CDR2: WNHNN and SYGVQD (reference sequence). The CDR3 totals 11 residues. V was trimmed by 0 bases and J by 7 bases, leaving 3 bases between them. The CDR3 region is CASSESYEAFF. In nucleotides, the CDR3 is TGCGCCAGCAGTGAGTCCTATGAAGCTTTCTTT.

This rearrangement joins TRBV25-1 to TRBJ1-1, with D maybe TRBD1 (6 bases). The V gene's germline CDR1 is MGHDK and CDR2 SYGVNS. The CDR3 length is 15 residues. V was cut by 8 bases and J by 4 bases, with 20 bases left in between. CDR3 DNA: TGTGCCAGCGACCGGGACAAATGGATTGGCACTGAAGCTTTCTTT. Translation gives CASDRDKWIGTEAFF.

V and J are TRBV6-4 and TRBJ1-5; D unresolved. CDR3 length: 12 amino acids. Trimming cost V 7 bases and J 2 bases, with 6 bases left between them. Germline V CDR1 and CDR2: MRHNA, SNTAGT. CDR3 protein: CASNGRNQPQHF. In DNA form, the CDR3 reads TGTGCCAGCAACGGTCGCAATCAGCCCCAGCATTTT.

The rearrangement uses TRBV2 and TRBJ1-2; 8 positions agree with TRBD1. V was pared by 0 bases and J by 8 bases, with 8 bases of the junction left unmatched. CDR3 length: 15 residues. CDR1 is SNHLY, CDR2 FYNNEI, per germline. CDR3 in amino acids: CASSEAQGALYGYTF. The CDR3 DNA sequence: TGTGCCAGCAGTGAAGCGCAGGGGGCCCTATACGGCTACACCTTC.

V gene TRBV3-1 (or the pseudogene TRBV3-2) combines with J gene TRBJ1-5, with D possibly TRBD1 on 6 matching bases. The germline CDR1 and CDR2 sequences are LGHDT and YNNKEL (reference sequence). This CDR3 comprises 17 residues. V was cut by 2 bases and J by 1 base, with 15 bases left in between. This chain's CDR3 is CASSQSDWDTSNQPQHF. CDR3 DNA sequence: TGTGCCAGCAGCCAATCGGACTGGGACACCAGCAATCAGCCCCAGCATTTT.

The chain joins TRBV7-8 to TRBJ1-5; TRBD1 matches 8 bases. CDR3 size: 15 residues. Losses at the gene ends were 0 bases for V and 4 bases for J; bases not matched to a gene: 2. Germline CDR1 and CDR2: SGHVS and FQNEAQ. The CDR3 protein is CASSLARGQNQPQHF. The CDR3 nucleotides are TGTGCCAGCAGCTTAGCCAGGGGGCAAAATCAGCCCCAGCATTTT.

This chain links TRBV5-6 with TRBJ1-2, with D hard to call. V was trimmed by 2 bases and J by 1 base, leaving 9 bases between them. Germline values: CDR1 SGHDT, CDR2 YYEEEE. This CDR3 is 14 amino acids long. The CDR3 protein is CASSFLGINYGYTF. The CDR3 nucleotides are TGTGCCAGCAGCTTCTTAGGTATTAACTATGGCTACACCTTC.

V is TRBV12-3 or TRBV12-4 and J is TRBJ2-1; D ambiguous. The V end was cut by 6 bases, the J end by 12 bases, with 15 bases between. The CDR3 contains 12 residues. In DNA form, the CDR3 reads TGTGCCAGCAGACCCCAACTTGGCGGGCAGTTCTTC. The encoded protein is CASRPQLGGQFF.

The rearrangement links TRBV11-2 to TRBJ1-3; a weak D match, TRBD1 (6 bases). The CDR3 contains 15 residues. The germline V gene has CDR1 SGHAT and CDR2 FQNNGV. Deletions cut 5 bases from V and 4 bases from J, with 15 bases between. The CDR3 bases are TGTGCCAGCAGCCCTACAGGGCCCTTAGGAAACACCATATATTTT. Protein: CASSPTGPLGNTIYF.

The chain employs TRBV19 and TRBJ2-2, with 11 bases lining up with TRBD2. The V segment lost 5 bases and the J segment 4 bases; nucleotides outside the gene matches: 3. CDR3 size: 15 residues. Germline CDR1 reads LNHDA; CDR2 reads SQIVND (reference sequence). CDR3 in amino acids: CASSLAGGLTGELFF. CDR3 sequence (DNA): TGTGCCAGTAGTTTAGCGGGGGGGCTCACCGGGGAGCTGTTTTTT. The variable domain in full, with the rest retrieved from reference TRBV19 and TRBJ2-2, is DGGITQSPKYLFRKEGQNVTLSCEQNLNHDAMYWYRQDPGQGLRLIYYSQIVNDFQKGDIAEGYSVSREKKESFPLTVTSAQKNPTAFYLCASSLAGGLTGELFFGEGSRLTVL.

The J gene is TRBJ2-1, the V gene TRBV15; 7 bases are a match to TRBD2. The CDR3 runs to 16 residues. Germline V gives CDR1 LNHNV, CDR2 YYDKDF (reference sequence). V lost 4 bases, J lost 7 bases, and 13 bases stayed unmatched. CDR3 in amino acids: CATSTPRWGGGNEQFF. The DNA for the CDR3 is TGTGCCACCAGCACCCCCCGATGGGGGGGTGGGAATGAGCAGTTCTTC.

The chain employs TRBV4-2 and TRBJ1-5; D uncertain. Germline V CDR1 and CDR2: LGHNA, YNFKEQ. V shed 0 bases and J shed 4 bases, with 10 bases lying between them. CDR3 length: 15 amino acids. CDR3: CASSQEVYGNQPQHF. In nucleotides, the CDR3 is TGTGCCAGCAGCCAAGAGGTCTATGGAAATCAGCCCCAGCATTTT.

This rearrangement joins TRBV12-3 or TRBV12-4 to TRBJ2-1; D is undetermined. This CDR3 has 13 amino acids. Trimming pared 7 bases from V and 10 bases from J, leaving 17 bases between. The CDR3 region has the DNA TGTGCCAGCACCCCTCCGGAAGTCCACGAGCAGTTCTTC. Protein product: CASTPPEVHEQFF.

This clone was picked up one time. The rearrangement uses TRBV29-1 and TRBJ2-5; 7 bases map to TRBD1. This CDR3 has 14 amino acids. CDR1 and CDR2 from the germline V gene are SQVTM and ANQGSEA. V gave up 6 bases and J gave up 5 bases; unmatched junction bases: 12. The CDR3 nucleotides are TGCAGCGTGACGGGACAGAGCATCGGTGAGACCCAGTACTTC. Amino acids: CSVTGQSIGETQYF.

V gene TRBV18 combines with J gene TRBJ1-1, with TRBD1 matching 9 bases. Losses at the gene ends were 2 bases for V and 1 base for J; bases not matched to a gene: 8. The germline V gene has CDR1 KGHSH and CDR2 LQKENI. The CDR3 consists of 17 residues. This CDR3 reads CASSPRPGQGPNTEAFF. Written as DNA, the CDR3 is TGTGCCAGCTCACCAAGGCCGGGACAGGGACCGAACACTGAAGCTTTCTTT.

The J gene is TRBJ2-7, the V gene TRBV6-2 or TRBV6-3, with 12 bases that match TRBD1. Per germline, CDR1 MNHEY and CDR2 SVGEGT. Germline trimming cut 3 bases from V and 6 bases from J; bases unmatched to any gene: 12. This CDR3 is built from 17 residues. CDR3 protein: CASSYPLGTGGSGEQYF. CDR3 DNA sequence: TGTGCCAGCAGTTATCCCCTGGGGACAGGGGGCTCAGGCGAGCAGTACTTC.

This sequence joins TRBV11-3 and TRBJ2-3; no reliable D call. Between the trimmed V and J ends, which lost 2 bases and 1 base, there was a span of 4 bases. Germline CDR1 reads SGHNT; CDR2 reads YENEEA. This CDR3 is built from 13 residues. CDR3 region: CASSLSRTDTQYF. CDR3 sequence (DNA): TGTGCCAGCAGCTTAAGCCGCACAGATACGCAGTATTTT. Filled out from reference TRBV11-3 and TRBJ2-3, the complete variable domain reads EAGVVQSPRYKIIEKKQPVAFWCNPISGHNTLYWYLQNLGQGPELLIRYENEEAVDDSQLPKDRFSAERLKGVDSTLKIQPAELGDSAVYLCASSLSRTDTQYFGPGTRLTVL.

The chain recombines TRBV2 with TRBJ2-1, with D possibly matching TRBD1 (5 bases). Germline CDR1 and CDR2: SNHLY and FYNNEI. The CDR3 length is 12 residues. Trimming shortened V by 6 bases and J by 10 bases, and 13 bases separated the two germline ends. CDR3 nucleotides: TGTGCCAGCAGGGAACAGGTGTGGGAGCAGTTCTTC. As protein: CASREQVWEQFF.

This chain joins TRBV6-5 and TRBJ1-2, with D possibly matching TRBD1 (5 bases). In germline, CDR1 is MNHEY, CDR2 SVGAGI. Trimming stripped 5 bases from V and 4 bases from J, with 11 bases between. The CDR3 totals 13 residues. The CDR3 region is CASSTGPVYGYTF. As DNA, the CDR3 is TGTGCCAGCAGTACGGGACCGGTCTATGGCTACACCTTC.

The table lists this clone with a count of one. The chain has TRBV18 and TRBJ2-7; D may be TRBD2 (5 bases). The CDR3 is made up of 12 amino acids. Per the germline V gene, CDR1 is KGHSH and CDR2 is LQKENI. Trimming stripped 5 bases from V and 4 bases from J, with 9 bases between. DNA for the CDR3: TGTGCCAGCTCAAAAGCGGATTACGAGCAGTACTTC. Translating it yields CASSKADYEQYF.

This clone occurred a few times. The gene calls are TRBV4-2 and TRBJ2-5; TRBD2 matches 13 bases. Germline V gene lookup returns CDR1 LGHNA and CDR2 YNFKEQ. Trimming at V came to 2 bases and at J to 4 bases, leaving 4 bases not matched to a gene. CDR3 length: 16 residues. In nucleotides, the CDR3 is TGTGCCAGCAGCCAACGGGGACTAGCGGGGAGAGAGACCCAGTACTTC. Translation: CASSQRGLAGRETQYF.

The J gene is TRBJ1-4, the V gene TRBV7-9; a weak D match, TRBD1 (6 bases). Trimming shortened V by 5 bases and J by 11 bases, and 18 bases separated the two germline ends. This CDR3 contains 14 residues. CDR1 and CDR2 from the germline V gene are SEHNR and FQNEAQ (reference sequence). The CDR3 region is CASSPSGTPDKLFF. In nucleotides, the CDR3 is TGTGCCAGCAGCCCTAGCGGGACACCAGACAAACTGTTTTTT.